These T cell receptor beta chains were read from a single sample in a study of T cell responses to AZD1222 COVID-19 vaccine. Assay used: immunoSEQ multiplex PCR; TCRdb lists only in-frame clones, some missing. The repertoire holds approximately 100,000 clones, with roughly nine tenths as singletons. Sequenced material: peripheral blood, taken on day 0 of AZD1222 vaccination. The receptors were sampled from an adult in good health. CDR3s include the opening cysteine and the closing phenylalanine or tryptophan. Each record gives: V gene, D gene, CDR3 length, clone size, J gene, CDR3 protein, CDR3 DNA. A D gene is named only where the DNA matches it firmly. Expanded clones get a size class; other rows say once, few or many, or leave the size out.

>TRBV9|.|16|.|TRBJ2-2
CASSVGSGASTGELFF
TGTGCCAGCAGCGTAGGCAGTGGGGCTAGCACCGGGGAGCTGTTTTTT
>TRBV12-3/TRBV12-4|.|13|.|TRBJ1-2
CASSLPGRYGYTF
TGTGCCAGCAGTCTACCGGGACGTTACGGCTACACCTTC
>TRBV19|.|15|.|TRBJ2-7
CASTLASQAPYEQYF
TGTGCCAGTACTCTCGCCAGCCAGGCCCCTTACGAGCAGTACTTC
>TRBV19|.|14|.|TRBJ1-5
CASMVGHSNQPQHF
TGTGCCAGTATGGTAGGACATAGCAATCAGCCCCAGCATTTT
>TRBV7-3|.|15|.|TRBJ1-5
CASSLRSGEGQPQHF
TGTGCCAGCAGCTTAAGGTCAGGGGAGGGTCAGCCCCAGCATTTT
>TRBV2|.|14|.|TRBJ2-7
CASSQLSSFYEQYF
TGTGCCAGCAGTCAACTAAGCTCGTTCTACGAGCAGTACTTC
>TRBV11-2|TRBD1|14|.|TRBJ1-6
CASSTGTGYSPLHF
TGTGCCAGCAGCACGGGGACAGGGTATTCACCCCTCCACTTT
>TRBV6-1|.|13|.|TRBJ1-1
CASSEASVGGAFF
TGTGCCAGCAGTGAAGCTTCAGTTGGGGGAGCTTTCTTT
>TRBV4-3|TRBD1|14|.|TRBJ1-2
CASSVSRQGDGYTF
TGCGCCAGCAGCGTGTCCAGACAGGGGGATGGCTACACCTTC
>TRBV20-1|.|14|once|TRBJ2-1
CSASVRVPYNEQFF
TGCAGTGCTAGTGTCAGGGTACCCTACAATGAGCAGTTCTTC
>TRBV6-5|.|15|.|TRBJ1-2
CASSYQSVGARGYTF
TGTGCCAGCAGTTACCAGTCGGTGGGGGCTAGAGGCTACACCTTC
>TRBV4-2|.|14|few|TRBJ1-5
CASSPSGGGQPQHF
TGTGCCAGCAGCCCGTCTGGAGGGGGACAGCCCCAGCATTTT
>TRBV9|TRBD1|15|.|TRBJ2-1
CASSVVGTGFDEQFF
TGTGCCAGCAGCGTAGTAGGGACAGGGTTCGATGAGCAGTTCTTC
>TRBV6-5|TRBD1|15|.|TRBJ1-6
CASSYSGTASSPLHF
TGTGCCAGCAGTTACTCCGGGACAGCGAGCTCACCCCTCCACTTT
>TRBV3-1/TRBV3-2|.|15|.|TRBJ1-2
CASSQSFRDGYGYTF
TGTGCCAGCAGCCAATCCTTCAGGGATGGCTATGGCTACACCTTC
>TRBV1|.|15|many|TRBJ1-5
CTSSQDRPGGQPQHF
TGCACCAGCAGCCAAGATAGACCTGGAGGTCAGCCCCAGCATTTT
>TRBV7-9|.|14|.|TRBJ2-7
CASSSPAPRGEQYF
TGTGCCAGCAGCTCCCCTGCCCCTAGGGGCGAGCAGTACTTC
>TRBV7-2|.|16|.|TRBJ2-3
CASSSWRRPSTDTQYF
TGTGCCAGCAGCTCGTGGAGGAGGCCGAGCACAGATACGCAGTATTTT
>TRBV11-2|TRBD2|16|.|TRBJ2-1
CASTLLPMTSADEQFF
TGTGCCAGCACCCTGCTTCCGATGACTAGCGCGGATGAGCAGTTCTTC
>TRBV6-5|TRBD2|16|.|TRBJ2-7
CASSFLSGRGSYEQYF
TGTGCCAGCAGTTTCTTGAGCGGGAGAGGGTCCTACGAGCAGTACTTC
>TRBV27|.|13|.|TRBJ1-3
CATPFGDGNTIYF
TGTGCCACCCCATTCGGGGATGGAAACACCATATATTTT
>TRBV18|TRBD1|16|.|TRBJ1-6
CASSPQDRGTNSPLHF
TGTGCCAGCTCACCTCAGGACAGGGGGACAAATTCACCCCTCCACTTT
>TRBV9|.|13|.|TRBJ1-1
CASSVAPNTEAFF
TGTGCCAGCAGCGTGGCCCCAAACACTGAAGCTTTCTTT
>TRBV3-1/TRBV3-2|.|13|.|TRBJ2-5
CASSRLLGGDQYF
TGTGCCAGCAGCCGCCTCCTGGGGGGTGACCAGTACTTC
>TRBV24-1|TRBD1|14|.|TRBJ1-3
CATEPTGGGNTIYF
TGTGCCACCGAACCGACAGGGGGCGGAAACACCATATATTTT
>TRBV13|.|15|.|TRBJ1-6
CASSLTTDHNSPLHF
TGTGCCAGCAGCTTAACGACAGATCATAATTCACCCCTCCACTTT
>TRBV5-4|.|13|.|TRBJ1-5
CASSLDPVQPQHF
TGTGCCAGCAGCTTGGACCCCGTCCAGCCCCAGCATTTT
>TRBV6-1|TRBD1|17|.|TRBJ2-5
CASSEATRTGGQETQYF
TGTGCCAGCAGTGAAGCAACGAGGACAGGGGGCCAAGAGACCCAGTACTTC